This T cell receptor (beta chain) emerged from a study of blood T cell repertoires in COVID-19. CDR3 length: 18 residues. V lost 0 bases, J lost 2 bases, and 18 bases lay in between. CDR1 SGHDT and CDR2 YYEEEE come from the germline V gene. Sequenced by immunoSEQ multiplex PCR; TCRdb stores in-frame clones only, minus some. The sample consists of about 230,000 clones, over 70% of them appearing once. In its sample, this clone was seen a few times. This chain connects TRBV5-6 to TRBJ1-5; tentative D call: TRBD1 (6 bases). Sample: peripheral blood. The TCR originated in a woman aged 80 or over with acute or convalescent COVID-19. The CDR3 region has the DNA TGTGCCAGCAGCTTGGCGGGGGGCCCCGGGCCCGGCAATCAGCCCCAGCATTTT. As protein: CASSLAGGPGPGNQPQHF.